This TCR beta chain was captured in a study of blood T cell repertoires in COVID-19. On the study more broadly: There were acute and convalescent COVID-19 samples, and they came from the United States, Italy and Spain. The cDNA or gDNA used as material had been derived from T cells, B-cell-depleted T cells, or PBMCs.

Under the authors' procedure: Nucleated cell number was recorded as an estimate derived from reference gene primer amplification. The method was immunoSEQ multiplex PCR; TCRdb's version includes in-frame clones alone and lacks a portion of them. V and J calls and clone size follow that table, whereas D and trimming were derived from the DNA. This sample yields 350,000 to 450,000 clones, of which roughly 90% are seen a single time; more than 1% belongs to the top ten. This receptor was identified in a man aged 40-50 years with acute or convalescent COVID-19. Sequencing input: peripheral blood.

CDR3 protein: CASSLGTSGNNEQFF. The CDR3 DNA is TGTGCCAGCAGCTTAGGGACTAGCGGGAACAATGAGCAGTTCTTC. This chain links TRBV11-1 with TRBJ2-1; 12 nucleotides match TRBD2. Looked up from germline, CDR1 is SGHAT and CDR2 is FQDESV (reference sequence). The V segment lost 1 base and the J segment 5 bases; nucleotides outside the gene matches: 0. The CDR3 consists of 15 residues. The whole variable domain, remainder taken from reference TRBV11-1 and TRBJ2-1, is EAEVAQSPRYKITEKSQAVAFWCDPISGHATLYWYRQILGQGPELLVQFQDESVVDDSQLPKDRFSAERLKGVDSTLKIQPAELGDSAMYLCASSLGTSGNNEQFFGPGTRLTVL.